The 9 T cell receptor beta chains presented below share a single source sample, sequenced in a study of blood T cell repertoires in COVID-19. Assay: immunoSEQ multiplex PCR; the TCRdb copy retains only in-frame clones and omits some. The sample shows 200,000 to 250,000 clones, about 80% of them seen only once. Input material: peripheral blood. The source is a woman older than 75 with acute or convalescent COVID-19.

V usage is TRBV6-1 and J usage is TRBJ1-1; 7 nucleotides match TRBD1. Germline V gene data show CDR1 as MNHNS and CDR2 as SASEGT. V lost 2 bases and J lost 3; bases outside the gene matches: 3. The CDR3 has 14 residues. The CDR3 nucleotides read TGTGCCAGCAGTGAATTAGGGGGCGACACTGAAGCTTTCTTT. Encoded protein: CASSELGGDTEAFF.

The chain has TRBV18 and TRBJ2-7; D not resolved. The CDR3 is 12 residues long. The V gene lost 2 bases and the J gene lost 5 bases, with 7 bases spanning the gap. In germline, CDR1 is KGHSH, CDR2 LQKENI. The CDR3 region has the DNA TGTGCCAGCTCACCAAACAGAGACGAGCAGTACTTC. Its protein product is CASSPNRDEQYF.

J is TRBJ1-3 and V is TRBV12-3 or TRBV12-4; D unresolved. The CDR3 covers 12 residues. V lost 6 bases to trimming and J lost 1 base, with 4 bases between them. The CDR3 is CASRESGNTIYF. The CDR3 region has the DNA TGTGCCAGCAGGGAGTCTGGAAACACCATATATTTT.

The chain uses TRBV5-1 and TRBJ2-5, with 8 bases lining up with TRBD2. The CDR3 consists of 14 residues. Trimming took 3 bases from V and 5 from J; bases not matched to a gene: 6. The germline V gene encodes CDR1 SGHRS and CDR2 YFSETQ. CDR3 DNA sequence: TGCGCCAGCAGCTGGGTTGGACTAGCTGAGACCCAGTACTTC. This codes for CASSWVGLAETQYF.

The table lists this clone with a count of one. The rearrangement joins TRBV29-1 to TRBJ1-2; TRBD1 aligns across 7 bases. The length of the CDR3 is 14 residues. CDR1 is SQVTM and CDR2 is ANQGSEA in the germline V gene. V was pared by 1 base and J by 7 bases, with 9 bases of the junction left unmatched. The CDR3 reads CSVEALDRVTGYTF. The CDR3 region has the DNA TGCAGCGTTGAAGCCTTAGACAGGGTGACTGGCTACACCTTC.

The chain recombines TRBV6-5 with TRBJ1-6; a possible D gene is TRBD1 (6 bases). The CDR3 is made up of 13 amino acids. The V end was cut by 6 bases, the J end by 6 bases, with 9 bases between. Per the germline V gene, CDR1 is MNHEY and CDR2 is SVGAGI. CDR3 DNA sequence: TGTGCCAGCAGACAGGACAGTAATTCACCCCTCCACTTT. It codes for CASRQDSNSPLHF.

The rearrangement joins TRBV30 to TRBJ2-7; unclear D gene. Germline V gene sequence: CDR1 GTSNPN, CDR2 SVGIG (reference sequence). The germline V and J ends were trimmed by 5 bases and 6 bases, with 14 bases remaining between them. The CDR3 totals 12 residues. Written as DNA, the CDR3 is TGTGCCTGGCGTGACGTATCTAGCGAGCAGTACTTC. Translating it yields CAWRDVSSEQYF.

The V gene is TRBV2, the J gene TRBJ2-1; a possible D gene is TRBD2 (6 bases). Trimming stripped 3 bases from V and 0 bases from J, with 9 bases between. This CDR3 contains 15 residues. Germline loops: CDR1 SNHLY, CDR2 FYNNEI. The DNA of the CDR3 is TGTGCCAGCAGTGACTTAGCGGTCTCCTACAATGAGCAGTTCTTC. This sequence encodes CASSDLAVSYNEQFF.

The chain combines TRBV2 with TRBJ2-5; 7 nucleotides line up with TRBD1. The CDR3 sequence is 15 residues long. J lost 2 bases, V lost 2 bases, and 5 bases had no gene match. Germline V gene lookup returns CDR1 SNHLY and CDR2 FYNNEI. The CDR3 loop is CASSEITGVQETQYF. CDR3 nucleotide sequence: TGTGCCAGCAGTGAAATCACAGGGGTGCAAGAGACCCAGTACTTC.